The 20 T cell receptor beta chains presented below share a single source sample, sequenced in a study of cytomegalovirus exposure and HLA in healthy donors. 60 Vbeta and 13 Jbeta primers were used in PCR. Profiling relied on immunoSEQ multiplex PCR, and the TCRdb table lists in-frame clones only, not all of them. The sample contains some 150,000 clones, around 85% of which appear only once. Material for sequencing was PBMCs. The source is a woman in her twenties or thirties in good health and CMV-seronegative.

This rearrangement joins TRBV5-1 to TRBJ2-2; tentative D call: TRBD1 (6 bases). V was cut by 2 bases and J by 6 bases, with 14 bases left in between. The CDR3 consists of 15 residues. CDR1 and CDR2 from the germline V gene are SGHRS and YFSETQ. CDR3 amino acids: CASSFGQNWAGELFF. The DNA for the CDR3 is TGCGCCAGCAGCTTCGGACAGAATTGGGCCGGGGAGCTGTTTTTT.

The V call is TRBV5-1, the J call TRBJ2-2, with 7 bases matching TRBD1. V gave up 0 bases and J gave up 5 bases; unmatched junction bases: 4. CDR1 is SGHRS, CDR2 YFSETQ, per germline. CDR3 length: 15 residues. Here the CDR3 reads CASSLVQGRTGELFF. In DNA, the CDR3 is TGCGCCAGCAGCTTGGTACAGGGGCGGACCGGGGAGCTGTTTTTT. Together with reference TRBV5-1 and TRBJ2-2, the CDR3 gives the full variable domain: KAGVTQTPRYLIKTRGQQVTLSCSPISGHRSVSWYQQTPGQGLQFLFEYFSETQRNKGNFPGRFSGRQFSNSRSEMNVSTLELGDSALYLCASSLVQGRTGELFFGEGSRLTVL.

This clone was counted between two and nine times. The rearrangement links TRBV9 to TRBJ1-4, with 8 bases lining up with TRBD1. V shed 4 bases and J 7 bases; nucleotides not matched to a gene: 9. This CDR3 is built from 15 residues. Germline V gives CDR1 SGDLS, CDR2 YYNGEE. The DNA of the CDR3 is TGTGCCAGCAGCCTTACAGGGGGAGTGAGTGAAAAACTGTTTTTT. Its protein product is CASSLTGGVSEKLFF.

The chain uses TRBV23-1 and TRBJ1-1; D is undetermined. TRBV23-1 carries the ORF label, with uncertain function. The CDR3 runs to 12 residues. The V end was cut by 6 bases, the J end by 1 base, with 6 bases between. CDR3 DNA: TGCGCCAGCAGCCTACGGAACACTGAAGCTTTCTTT. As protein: CASSLRNTEAFF.

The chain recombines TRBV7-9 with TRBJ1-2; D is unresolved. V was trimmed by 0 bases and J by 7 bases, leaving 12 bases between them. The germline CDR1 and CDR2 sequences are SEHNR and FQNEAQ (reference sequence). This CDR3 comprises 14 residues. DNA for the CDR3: TGTGCCAGCAGCTTAGCGATAGAGGGATTTGGCTACACCTTC. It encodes CASSLAIEGFGYTF.

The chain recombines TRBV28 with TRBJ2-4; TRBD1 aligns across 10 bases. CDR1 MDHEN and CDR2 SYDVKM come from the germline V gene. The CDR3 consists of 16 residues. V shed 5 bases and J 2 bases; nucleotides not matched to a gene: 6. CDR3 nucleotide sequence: TGTGCCAGCAGTCCGCCGGGACAGGGGTCCAAAAACATTCAGTACTTC. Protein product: CASSPPGQGSKNIQYF.

CDR3 DNA sequence: TGTGCCAGCAGAGGGGGGGCTAGCGGGTACAATGAGCAGTTCTTC. This gives the protein CASRGGASGYNEQFF. The genes are TRBV2 and TRBJ2-1; TRBD2 agrees at 8 bases. The CDR3 covers 15 residues. The V and J ends lost 6 bases and 4 bases, in that order; junction bases with no gene match: 8. CDR1 and CDR2 (germline): SNHLY, FYNNEI.

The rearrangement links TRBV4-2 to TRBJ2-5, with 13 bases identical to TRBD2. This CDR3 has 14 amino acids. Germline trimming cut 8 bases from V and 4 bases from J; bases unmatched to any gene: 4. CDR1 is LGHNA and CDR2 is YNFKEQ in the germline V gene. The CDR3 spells CASGLAGVLETQYF. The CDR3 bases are TGTGCCAGCGGACTAGCGGGAGTCCTAGAGACCCAGTACTTC.

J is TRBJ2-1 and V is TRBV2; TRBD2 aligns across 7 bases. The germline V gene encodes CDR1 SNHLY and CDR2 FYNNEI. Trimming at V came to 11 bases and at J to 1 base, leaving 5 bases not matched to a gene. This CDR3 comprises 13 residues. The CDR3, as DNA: TGTGCCGGGGGGGGGTCGTCCTACAATGAGCAGTTCTTC. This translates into CAGGGSSYNEQFF. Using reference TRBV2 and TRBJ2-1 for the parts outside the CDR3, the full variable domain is EPEVTQTPSHQVTQMGQEVILRCVPISNHLYFYWYRQILGQKVEFLVSFYNNEISEKSEIFDDQFSVERPDGSNFTLKIRSTKLEDSAMYFCAGGGSSYNEQFFGPGTRLTVL.

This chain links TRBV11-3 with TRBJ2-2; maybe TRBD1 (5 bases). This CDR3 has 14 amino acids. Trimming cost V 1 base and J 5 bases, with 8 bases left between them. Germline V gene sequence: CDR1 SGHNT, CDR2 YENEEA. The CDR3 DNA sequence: TGTGCCAGCAGCTTAGTCAGGGAAACCGGGGAGCTGTTTTTT. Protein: CASSLVRETGELFF.

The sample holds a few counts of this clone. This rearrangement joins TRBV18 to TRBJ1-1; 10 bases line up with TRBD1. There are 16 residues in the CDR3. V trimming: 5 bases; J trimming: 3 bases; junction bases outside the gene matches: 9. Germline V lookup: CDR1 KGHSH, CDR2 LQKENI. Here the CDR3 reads CASSARQGALYTEAFF. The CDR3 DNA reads TGTGCCAGCTCAGCTAGACAGGGGGCTTTGTACACTGAAGCTTTCTTT.

The CDR3 DNA reads TGTGCCACCAGCACCAATGCTGGGAGGTACGAGCAGTACTTC. The encoded protein is CATSTNAGRYEQYF. V usage is TRBV15 and J usage is TRBJ2-7; possibly TRBD2 for D (6 bases). This CDR3 has 14 amino acids. From germline, CDR1 is LNHNV and CDR2 YYDKDF (reference sequence). The germline V and J ends were trimmed by 4 bases and 4 bases, with 14 bases remaining between them.

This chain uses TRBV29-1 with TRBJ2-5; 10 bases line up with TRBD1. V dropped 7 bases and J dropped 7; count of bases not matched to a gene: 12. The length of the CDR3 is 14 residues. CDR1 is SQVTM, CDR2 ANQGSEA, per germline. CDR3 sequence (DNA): TGCAGCGCCATGGGACAGGGGAGGTTTGGGACCCAGTACTTC. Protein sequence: CSAMGQGRFGTQYF.

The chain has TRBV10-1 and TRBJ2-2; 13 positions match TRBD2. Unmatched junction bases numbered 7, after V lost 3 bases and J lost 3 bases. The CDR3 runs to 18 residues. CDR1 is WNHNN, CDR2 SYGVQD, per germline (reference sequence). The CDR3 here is CASSDPGLAGEHTGELFF. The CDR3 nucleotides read TGCGCCAGCAGTGATCCAGGACTAGCGGGAGAGCACACCGGGGAGCTGTTTTTT.

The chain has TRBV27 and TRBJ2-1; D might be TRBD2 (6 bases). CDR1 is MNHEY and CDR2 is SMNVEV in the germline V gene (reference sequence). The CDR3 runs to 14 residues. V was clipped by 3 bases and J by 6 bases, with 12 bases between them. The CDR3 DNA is TGTGCCAGCAGTTTTCGGAGTAGCGGCAATGAGCAGTTCTTC. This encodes CASSFRSSGNEQFF.

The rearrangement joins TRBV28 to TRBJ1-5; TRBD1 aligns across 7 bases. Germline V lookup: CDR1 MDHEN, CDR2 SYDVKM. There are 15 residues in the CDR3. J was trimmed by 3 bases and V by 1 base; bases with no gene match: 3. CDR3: CASSLLDRANQPQHF. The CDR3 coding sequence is TGTGCCAGCAGTTTATTAGACAGGGCCAATCAGCCCCAGCATTTT. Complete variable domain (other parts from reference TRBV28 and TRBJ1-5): DVKVTQSSRYLVKRTGEKVFLECVQDMDHENMFWYRQDPGLGLRLIYFSYDVKMKEKGDIPEGYSVSREKKERFSLILESASTNQTSMYLCASSLLDRANQPQHFGDGTRLSIL.

CDR3 residues: CATVAGGRADTQYF. The CDR3 DNA is TGTGCCACCGTAGCGGGAGGGCGGGCAGATACGCAGTATTTT. The chain employs TRBV5-4 and TRBJ2-3; TRBD2 matches 11 bases. This CDR3 comprises 14 residues. V trimming: 9 bases; J trimming: 4 bases; junction bases outside the gene matches: 7. Germline V gives CDR1 SGHNT, CDR2 YYREEE (reference sequence).

The CDR3 reads CASSRLAGVTDTQYF. The DNA of the CDR3 is TGTGCCAGCAGCCGACTAGCGGGAGTCACAGATACGCAGTATTTT. V and J are TRBV7-3 and TRBJ2-3; 12 positions agree with TRBD2. After removal of 5 bases from V and 2 bases from J, the junction contained 2 bases not matched to a gene. The CDR3 length is 15 residues. Looked up from germline, CDR1 is SGHTA and CDR2 is FQGTGA.

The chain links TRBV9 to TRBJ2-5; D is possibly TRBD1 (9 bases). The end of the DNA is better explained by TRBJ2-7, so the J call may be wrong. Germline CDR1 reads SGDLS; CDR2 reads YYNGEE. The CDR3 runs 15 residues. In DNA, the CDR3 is TGTGCCAGCAGCGCGGGGGGGGGACAGGGCGACGAGCAGTACTTC. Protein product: CASSAGGGQGDEQYF.

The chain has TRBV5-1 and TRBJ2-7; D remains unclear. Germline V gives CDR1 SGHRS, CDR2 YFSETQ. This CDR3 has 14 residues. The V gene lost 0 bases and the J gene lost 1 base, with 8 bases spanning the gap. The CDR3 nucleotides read TGCGCCAGCAGCTTGGGTGCAGGATCCTACGAGCAGTACTTC. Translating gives CASSLGAGSYEQYF.